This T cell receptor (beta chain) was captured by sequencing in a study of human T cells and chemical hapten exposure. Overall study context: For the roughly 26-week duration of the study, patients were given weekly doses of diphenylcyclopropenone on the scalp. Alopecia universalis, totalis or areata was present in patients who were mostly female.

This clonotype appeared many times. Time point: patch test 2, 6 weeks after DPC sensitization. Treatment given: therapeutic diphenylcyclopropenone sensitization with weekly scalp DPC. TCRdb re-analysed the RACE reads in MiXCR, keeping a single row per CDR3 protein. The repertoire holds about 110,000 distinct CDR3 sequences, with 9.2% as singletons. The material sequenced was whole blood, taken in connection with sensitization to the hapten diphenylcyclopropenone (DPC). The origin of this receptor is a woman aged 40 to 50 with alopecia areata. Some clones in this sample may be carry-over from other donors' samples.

The CDR3: CASSLAGTAQETQYF. The CDR3 DNA reads as TGTGCCAGCAGCTTGGCCGGGACGGCTCAAGAGACCCAGTACTTC. The chain joins TRBV11-3 to TRBJ2-5; possibly TRBD1 or TRBD2 for D (5 bases each). The CDR3 is 15 residues long. Trimming removed 3 bases from V and 2 bases from J, with 13 bases in between. Germline values: CDR1 SGHNT, CDR2 YENEEA.